This TCR beta chain was recovered during a study of circulating and synovial CD4+ cells in juvenile arthritis. CDR3 length: 15 amino acids. V lost 4 bases, J lost 0 bases, and 10 bases lay in between. CDR1 and CDR2 (germline): LNHDA, SQIVND (reference sequence). This clone was detected only once. Some clones are missing from TCRdb's copy, which holds only in-frame ones; the method was immunoSEQ multiplex PCR. The repertoire holds about 32,000 clones, with over 90% as singletons. Material for sequencing was CD4+ T cells from blood. This TCR was sampled from a human donor with juvenile idiopathic arthritis. The V call is TRBV19, the J call TRBJ1-5; D remains ambiguous. The CDR3 is CASSRRNYSNQPQHF. CDR3 in DNA: TGTGCCAGTAGTAGGAGGAACTATAGCAATCAGCCCCAGCATTTT.